This TCR beta chain was recovered during a study of cytomegalovirus exposure and HLA in healthy donors. The CDR3 has 14 residues. V shed 1 base and J shed 1 base, with 8 bases lying between them. Germline V gene sequence: CDR1 SGHRS, CDR2 YFSETQ. Use of 60 Vbeta and 13 Jbeta primers characterized the PCR. The protocol was immunoSEQ multiplex PCR, while the TCRdb copy is restricted to in-frame clones and leaves out a portion. The listing contains around 42,000 clones. The source material was PBMCs. This sequence joins TRBV5-1 and TRBJ2-5; D is unclear. This receptor was obtained from a man aged 25-45 years in good health and CMV-seronegative. The CDR3 loop reads CASSLNSFQETQYF. CDR3 bases: TGCGCCAGCAGCTTGAACAGCTTCCAAGAGACCCAGTACTTC. Full variable domain (outside the CDR3, taken from reference TRBV5-1 and TRBJ2-5): KAGVTQTPRYLIKTRGQQVTLSCSPISGHRSVSWYQQTPGQGLQFLFEYFSETQRNKGNFPGRFSGRQFSNSRSEMNVSTLELGDSALYLCASSLNSFQETQYFGPGTRLLVL.